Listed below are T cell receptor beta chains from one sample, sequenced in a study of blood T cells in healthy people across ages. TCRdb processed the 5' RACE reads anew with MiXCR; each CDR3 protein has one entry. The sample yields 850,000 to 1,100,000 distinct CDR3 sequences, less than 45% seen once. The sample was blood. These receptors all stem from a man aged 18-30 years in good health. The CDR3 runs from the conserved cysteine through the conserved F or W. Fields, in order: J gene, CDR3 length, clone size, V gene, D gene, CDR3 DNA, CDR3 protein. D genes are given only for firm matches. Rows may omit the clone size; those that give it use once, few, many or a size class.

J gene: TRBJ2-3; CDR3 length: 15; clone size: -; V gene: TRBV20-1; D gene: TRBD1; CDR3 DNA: TGCAGTGCTATCCGGGACAGGGGAGAGGCAGGTACGCAGTATTTT; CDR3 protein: CSAIRDRGEAGTQYF
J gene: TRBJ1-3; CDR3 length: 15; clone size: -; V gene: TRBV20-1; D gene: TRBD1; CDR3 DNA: TGCAGTGCTGATACAGGGGCGAGCTCTGGAAACACCATATATTTT; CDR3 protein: CSADTGASSGNTIYF
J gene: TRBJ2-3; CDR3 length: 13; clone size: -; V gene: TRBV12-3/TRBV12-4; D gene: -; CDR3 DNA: TGTGCCAGCAGTGTAGGAGACAGCGATACGCAGTATTTT; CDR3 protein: CASSVGDSDTQYF
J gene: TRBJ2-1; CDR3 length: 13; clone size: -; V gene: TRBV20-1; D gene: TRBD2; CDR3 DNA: TGCAGTGTGAGGCGGGGAGGGTACAATGAGCAGTTCTTC; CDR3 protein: CSVRRGGYNEQFF
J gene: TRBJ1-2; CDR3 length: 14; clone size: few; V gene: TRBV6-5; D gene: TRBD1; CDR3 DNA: TGTGCCAGCAGACTCCAGGGGGATCGCTATGGCTACACCTTC; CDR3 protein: CASRLQGDRYGYTF
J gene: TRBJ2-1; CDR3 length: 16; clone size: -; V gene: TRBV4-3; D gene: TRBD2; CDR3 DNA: TGCGCCAGCAGCCTTCTAGCGGGGGGGGGTTACAATGAGCAGTTCTTC; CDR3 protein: CASSLLAGGGYNEQFF
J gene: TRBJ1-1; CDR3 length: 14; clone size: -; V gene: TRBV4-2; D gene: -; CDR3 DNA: TGTGCCGGCAGCCAAGATTCCCGGGACGCTGAAGCTTTCTTT; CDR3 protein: CAGSQDSRDAEAFF
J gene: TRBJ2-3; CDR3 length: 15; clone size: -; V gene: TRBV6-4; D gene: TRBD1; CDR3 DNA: TGTGCCAGCAGTCCGGGGGACAGGGGCCCAGATACGCAGTATTTT; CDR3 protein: CASSPGDRGPDTQYF
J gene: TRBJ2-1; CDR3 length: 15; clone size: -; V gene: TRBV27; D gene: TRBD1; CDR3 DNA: TGTGCCAGCAGTTTATCGGGACAGGGCCCTCGGGAGCAGTTCTTC; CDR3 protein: CASSLSGQGPREQFF
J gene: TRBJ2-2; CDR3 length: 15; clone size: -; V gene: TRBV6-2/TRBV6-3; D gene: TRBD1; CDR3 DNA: TGTGCCAGCACCCTGACAGGGGGCAACACCGGGGAGCTGTTTTTT; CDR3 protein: CASTLTGGNTGELFF
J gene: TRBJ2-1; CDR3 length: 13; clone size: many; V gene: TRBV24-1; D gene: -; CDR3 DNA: TGTGCCACCAGTGGGATAGGAGGGAATGAGCAGTTCTTC; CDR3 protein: CATSGIGGNEQFF
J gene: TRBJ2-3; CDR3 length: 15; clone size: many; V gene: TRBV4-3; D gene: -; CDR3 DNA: TGCGCCAGCAGCCAAGAAGGCTATAGCGCAGATACGCAGTATTTT; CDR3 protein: CASSQEGYSADTQYF
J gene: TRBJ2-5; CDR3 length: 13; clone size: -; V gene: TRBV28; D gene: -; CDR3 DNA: TGTGCCAGCAGTTCCTTCCTTGGCAATGAGCAGTACTTC; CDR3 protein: CASSSFLGNEQYF
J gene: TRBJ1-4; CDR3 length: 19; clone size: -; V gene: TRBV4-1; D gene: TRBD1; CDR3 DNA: TGCGCCAGCAGCCGCGGGTCCCTCCGGGACAGGTCAACTAATGAAAAACTGTTTTTT; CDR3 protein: CASSRGSLRDRSTNEKLFF
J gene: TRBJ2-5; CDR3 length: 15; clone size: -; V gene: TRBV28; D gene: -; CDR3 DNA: TGTGCCAGCATCCCAGCGGTCTTGAGTCGAGAGACCCAGTACTTC; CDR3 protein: CASIPAVLSRETQYF
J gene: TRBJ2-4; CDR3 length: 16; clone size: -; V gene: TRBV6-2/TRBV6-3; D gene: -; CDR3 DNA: TGTGCCAGCACTGATGGGGGTACCATTGCCAAAAACATTCAGTACTTC; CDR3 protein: CASTDGGTIAKNIQYF
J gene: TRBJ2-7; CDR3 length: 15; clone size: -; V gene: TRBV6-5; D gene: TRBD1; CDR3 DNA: TGTGCCAGCAGTAACGACAGGGGGCTTTCCTACGAGCAGTACTTC; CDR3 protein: CASSNDRGLSYEQYF
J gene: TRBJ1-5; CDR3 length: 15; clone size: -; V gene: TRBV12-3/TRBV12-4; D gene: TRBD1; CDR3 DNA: TGTGCCAGCAGCCCAGGGACAGGGGTGGCTGGGCCCCTGCATTTT; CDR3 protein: CASSPGTGVAGPLHF
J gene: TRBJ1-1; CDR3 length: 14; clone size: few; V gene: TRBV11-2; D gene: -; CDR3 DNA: TGTGCCAGCAGCTTAGTGGGGGGGCTTGATGAAGCTTTCTTT; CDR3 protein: CASSLVGGLDEAFF
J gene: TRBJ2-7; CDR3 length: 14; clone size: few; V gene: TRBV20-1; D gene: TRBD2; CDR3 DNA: TGCAGTGCTAGTCGCGGGCCGGGAGGGTACGAGCAGTACTTC; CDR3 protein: CSASRGPGGYEQYF
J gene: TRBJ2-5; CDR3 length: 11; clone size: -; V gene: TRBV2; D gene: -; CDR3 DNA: TGTGCCACCACGGGAAAGAATGAGCGGTACTTC; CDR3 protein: CATTGKNERYF
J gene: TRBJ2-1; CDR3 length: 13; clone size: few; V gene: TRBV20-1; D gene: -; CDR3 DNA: TGCAGTGCTAGAGGTAGGAGGAACAATGAGCAGTTCTTC; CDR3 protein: CSARGRRNNEQFF
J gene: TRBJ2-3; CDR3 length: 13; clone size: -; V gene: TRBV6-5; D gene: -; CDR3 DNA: TGTGCCAGTTACTCCCCCAGCACAGATACGCAGTATTTT; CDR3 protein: CASYSPSTDTQYF
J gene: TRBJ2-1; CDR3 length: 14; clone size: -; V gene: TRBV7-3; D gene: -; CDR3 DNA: TGTGCCAGCAGCTTAGGGAACAGGGACGGCGAGCAGTTCTTC; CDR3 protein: CASSLGNRDGEQFF
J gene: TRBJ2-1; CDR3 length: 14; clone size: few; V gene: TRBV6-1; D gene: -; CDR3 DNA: TGTGCCAGCAGTGAAGGGGGCCTAGCGAATGAGCAGTTCTTC; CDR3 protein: CASSEGGLANEQFF
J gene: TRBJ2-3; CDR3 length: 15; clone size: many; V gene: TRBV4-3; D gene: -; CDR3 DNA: TGCGCCAGCAGCCAACGGACAGAAAACACAGATACGCAGTATTTT; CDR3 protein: CASSQRTENTDTQYF
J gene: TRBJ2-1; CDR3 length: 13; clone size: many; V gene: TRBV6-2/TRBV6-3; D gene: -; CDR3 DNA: TGTGCCAGCAGACAGGTCTTTGACAATGAGCAGTTCTTC; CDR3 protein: CASRQVFDNEQFF
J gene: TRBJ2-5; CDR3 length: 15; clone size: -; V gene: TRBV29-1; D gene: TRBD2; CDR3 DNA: TGCAGCGAGCGAAACCTAGCGGGGGGGCTAAGTACCCAGTACTTC; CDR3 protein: CSERNLAGGLSTQYF
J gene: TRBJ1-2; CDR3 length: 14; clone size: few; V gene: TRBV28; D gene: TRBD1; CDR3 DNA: TGTGCCAGCAGTTCCCCAGGGGGACTCTATGGCTACACCTTC; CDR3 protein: CASSSPGGLYGYTF
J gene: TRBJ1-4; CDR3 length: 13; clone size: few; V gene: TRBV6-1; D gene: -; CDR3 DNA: TGTGCCAGCAGTGAAAGGGATAATGAAAAACTGTTTTTT; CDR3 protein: CASSERDNEKLFF
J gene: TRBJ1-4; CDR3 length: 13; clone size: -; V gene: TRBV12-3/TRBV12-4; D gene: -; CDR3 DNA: TGTGCCAGCAGTTCCGCTCCGAATGAAAAACTGTTTTTT; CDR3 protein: CASSSAPNEKLFF
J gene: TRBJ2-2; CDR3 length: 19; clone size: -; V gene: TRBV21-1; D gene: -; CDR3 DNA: TGTGCCAGCAGCAAATCCCCTCTCCCCGGGACGGAACGTACCGGGGAGCTGTTTTTT; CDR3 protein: CASSKSPLPGTERTGELFF
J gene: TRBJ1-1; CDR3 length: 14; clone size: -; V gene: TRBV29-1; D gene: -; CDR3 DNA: TGCAGCGTTGCGGTGAGAGGGGCGGTCACTGAAGCTTTCTTT; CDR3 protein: CSVAVRGAVTEAFF
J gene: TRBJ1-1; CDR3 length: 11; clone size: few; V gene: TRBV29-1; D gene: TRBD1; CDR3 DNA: TGCAGCGTTGGGGACAGGTATGAAGCTTTCTTT; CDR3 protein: CSVGDRYEAFF
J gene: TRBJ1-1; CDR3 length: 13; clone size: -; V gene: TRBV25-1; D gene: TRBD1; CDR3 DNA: TGTGCCAGCATGGGACAGTTGAACACTGAAGCTTTCTTT; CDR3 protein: CASMGQLNTEAFF
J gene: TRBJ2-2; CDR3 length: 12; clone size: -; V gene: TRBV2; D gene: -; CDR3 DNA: TGTGCCACCAACATCAGGAGCGGGGAGCTGTTTTTT; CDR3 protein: CATNIRSGELFF
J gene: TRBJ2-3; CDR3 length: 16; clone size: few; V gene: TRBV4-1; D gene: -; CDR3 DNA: TGCGCCAGCAAGAGGACGGGTGTCTATGGCACAGATACGCAGTATTTT; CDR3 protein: CASKRTGVYGTDTQYF
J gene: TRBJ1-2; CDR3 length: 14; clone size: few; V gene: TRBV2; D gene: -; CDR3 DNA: TGTGCCAGCAGTGCGCGGGACCCGTACTATGGCTACACCTTC; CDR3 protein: CASSARDPYYGYTF
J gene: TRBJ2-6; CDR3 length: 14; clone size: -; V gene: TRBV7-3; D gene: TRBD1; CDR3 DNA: TGTGCCAGCAATCAGGGGGCTGGGGCCAACGTCCTGACTTTC; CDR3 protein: CASNQGAGANVLTF
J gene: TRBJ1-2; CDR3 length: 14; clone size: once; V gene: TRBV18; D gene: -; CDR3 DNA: TGTGCCAGCTCACCAGGAGATGGAAACTATGGCTACATCTTC; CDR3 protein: CASSPGDGNYGYIF
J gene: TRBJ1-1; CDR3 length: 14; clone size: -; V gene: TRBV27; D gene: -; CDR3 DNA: TGTGCCAGCAGTTTTGGACGGAAGAACACTGAAGCTTTCTTT; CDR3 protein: CASSFGRKNTEAFF
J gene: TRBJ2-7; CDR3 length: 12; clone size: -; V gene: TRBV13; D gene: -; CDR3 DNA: TGTGCCAGCAGCTTAGAATTCGACGAGCAGTACTTC; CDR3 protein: CASSLEFDEQYF
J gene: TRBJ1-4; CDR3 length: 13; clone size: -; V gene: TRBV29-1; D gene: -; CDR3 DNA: TGCAGCGTTGAAGGGGTGACCGGTGAAAAACTGTTTTTT; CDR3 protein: CSVEGVTGEKLFF
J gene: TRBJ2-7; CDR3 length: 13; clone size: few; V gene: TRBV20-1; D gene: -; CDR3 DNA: TGCAGTGCTACAGGGTCTAACTCCTACGAGCAGTACTTC; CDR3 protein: CSATGSNSYEQYF
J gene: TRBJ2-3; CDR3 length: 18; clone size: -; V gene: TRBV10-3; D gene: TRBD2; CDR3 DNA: TGTGCCATCAGTGACCGCGGGGGGCGTCGTAAATCCACAGATACGCAGTATTTT; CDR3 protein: CAISDRGGRRKSTDTQYF
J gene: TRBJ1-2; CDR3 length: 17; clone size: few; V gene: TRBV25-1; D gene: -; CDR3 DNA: TGTGCCAGCAGTGAATTCGGGACACCCGACACTTTCTATGGCTACACCTTC; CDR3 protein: CASSEFGTPDTFYGYTF
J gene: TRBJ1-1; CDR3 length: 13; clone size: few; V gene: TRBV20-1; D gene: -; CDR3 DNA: TGCAGTGCTAGGTGGGATACGAACACTGAAGCTTTCTTT; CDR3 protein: CSARWDTNTEAFF
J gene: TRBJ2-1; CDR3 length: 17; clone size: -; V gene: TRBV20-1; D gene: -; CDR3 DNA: TGCAGTGCTAGAGTTGTCAGGGGGGCGTATCCCTACAATGAGCAGTTCTTC; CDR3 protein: CSARVVRGAYPYNEQFF
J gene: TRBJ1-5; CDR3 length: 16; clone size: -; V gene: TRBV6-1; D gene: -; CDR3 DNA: TGTGCCAGCAGTGAACACTTACTTTATAGCAATCAGCCCCAGCATTTT; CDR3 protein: CASSEHLLYSNQPQHF
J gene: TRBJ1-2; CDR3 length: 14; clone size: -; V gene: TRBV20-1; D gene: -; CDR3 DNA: TGCAGTGCTAGCGGGACAACACGAGGCTATGGCTACACCTTC; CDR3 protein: CSASGTTRGYGYTF
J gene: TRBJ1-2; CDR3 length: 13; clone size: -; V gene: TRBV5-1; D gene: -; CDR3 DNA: TGCGCCAGCACCCTAGACGGGACCTATGGCTACACCTTC; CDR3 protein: CASTLDGTYGYTF
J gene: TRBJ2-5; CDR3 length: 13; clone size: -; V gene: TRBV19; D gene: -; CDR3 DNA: TGTGCCAGTAGTATGTATCCAGGGGCGGACCAGTACTTC; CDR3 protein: CASSMYPGADQYF